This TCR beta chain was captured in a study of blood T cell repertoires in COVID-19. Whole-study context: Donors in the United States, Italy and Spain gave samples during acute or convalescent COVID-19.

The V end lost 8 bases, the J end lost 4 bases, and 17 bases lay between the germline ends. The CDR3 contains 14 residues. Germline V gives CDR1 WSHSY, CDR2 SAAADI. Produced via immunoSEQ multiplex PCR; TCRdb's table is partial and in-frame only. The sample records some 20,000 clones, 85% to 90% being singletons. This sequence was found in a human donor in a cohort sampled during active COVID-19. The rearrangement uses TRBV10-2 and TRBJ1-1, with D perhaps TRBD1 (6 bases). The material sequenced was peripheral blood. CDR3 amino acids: CASGGAGESTEAFF. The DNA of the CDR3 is TGCGCCAGCGGGGGGGCGGGCGAGAGCACTGAAGCTTTCTTT.